This T cell receptor (beta chain) was recovered during a study of Graves' ophthalmopathy and Graves' hyperthyroidism. Study outcomes and limitations: Distinction of ophthalmopathy from stable hyperthyroidism by a 13-signature model reached approximately 89% sensitivity and 65% to 83% specificity. The authors also found most expanded thyroid clonotypes above 0.001 frequency in blood. For predicting ophthalmopathy progression, the model had about 66% sensitivity and 72% to 85% specificity.

Germline CDR1 reads SGHTA; CDR2 reads FQGNSA. Trimming cost V 0 bases and J 5 bases, with 7 bases left between them. CDR3 size: 14 residues. Details on this clonotype: Its target is unknown.

RNA transcripts yielded amplified TCR beta CDR3 regions. The first-round RT-PCR employed HTBI primers together with the Qiagen OneStep RT-PCR kit. A multiplex PCR was then performed as the second round. MiXCR, applied by TCRdb to the multiplex PCR reads, yields one record per CDR3 protein. The data show roughly 500,000 distinct CDR3 sequences, with around 14% seen just once and 9.8% held by the top ten. Donors with ophthalmopathy: moderate-to-severe activity, CAS ≥3, NOSPECS ≥4, duration under 3 months. The source is a woman aged 25 to 39 with Graves' ophthalmopathy. This chain links TRBV7-2 with TRBJ2-2; D gene uncertain. Material: blood. The CDR3 sequence: CASSLALRTGELFF. Written as DNA, the CDR3 is TGTGCCAGCAGCTTAGCGCTCCGGACCGGGGAGCTGTTTTTT.